The rows below give T cell receptor beta chains drawn from one sample of a study of OX40 agonist ivuxolimab in advanced cancers. Produced via immunoSEQ multiplex PCR; TCRdb's table is partial and in-frame only. The sample has some 55,000 clones, roughly three quarters seen once; the top ten hold 3.5% to 5.5%. Sequenced material: CD4+ or CD8+ T cells sorted from blood, taken in a trial of the OX40 agonist ivuxolimab. The receptors come from an adult with an advanced solid tumor such as melanoma, head and neck, liver or kidney cancer. CDR3s include the opening cysteine and the closing phenylalanine or tryptophan. D genes are given only for firm matches. For some rows the clone size is stated as once, few or many, or as a class when expanded; others skip it.

size: NA; V: TRBV6-6; J: TRBJ2-5; D: NA; DNA: TGTGCCAGCACCTTGGGAGAGACCCAGTACTTC; CDR3: CASTLGETQYF
size: NA; V: TRBV28; J: TRBJ2-3; D: TRBD1; DNA: TGTGCCAGCACCTTAGGGGGCTCGGGCACAGATACGCAGTATTTT; CDR3: CASTLGGSGTDTQYF
size: NA; V: TRBV21-1; J: TRBJ1-1; D: NA; DNA: TGTGCCAGCAGCACATCCCGGTTAGCCTACACTGAAGCTTTCTTT; CDR3: CASSTSRLAYTEAFF
size: NA; V: TRBV5-8; J: TRBJ1-2; D: NA; DNA: TGTGCCAGCAGCTTGAGGGCTAACTATGGCTACACCTTC; CDR3: CASSLRANYGYTF
size: NA; V: TRBV6-6; J: TRBJ2-4; D: TRBD1; DNA: TGTGCCAGCAGCCGACCGAGGGGGCTAGCCAAAAACATTCAGTACTTC; CDR3: CASSRPRGLAKNIQYF
size: few; V: TRBV5-1; J: TRBJ2-1; D: NA; DNA: TGCGCCAGCAGCGTTCGCCCGGGGAATGAGCAGTTCTTC; CDR3: CASSVRPGNEQFF
size: NA; V: TRBV7-2; J: TRBJ2-5; D: NA; DNA: TGTGCCAGCAATATCCCGCCCAGGGGGACCCAGTACTTC; CDR3: CASNIPPRGTQYF
size: NA; V: TRBV5-1; J: TRBJ2-4; D: TRBD2; DNA: TGCGCCAGCAGCCTGGACTGGGCGGGGGGCAAAAACATTCAGTACTTC; CDR3: CASSLDWAGGKNIQYF
size: once; V: TRBV6-6; J: TRBJ1-5; D: NA; DNA: TGTGCCAGCAGCAAGGATCAGCCCCAGCATTTT; CDR3: CASSKDQPQHF
size: once; V: TRBV7-3; J: TRBJ2-1; D: TRBD2; DNA: TGTGCCAGCAGCTTGTCTGGACTAGCGGACAATGAGCAGTTCTTC; CDR3: CASSLSGLADNEQFF
size: few; V: TRBV7-2; J: TRBJ1-1; D: NA; DNA: TGTGCCAGCAGCTTAGGCTTTAGTTTGGGGGTGAACACTGAAGCTTTCTTT; CDR3: CASSLGFSLGVNTEAFF
size: NA; V: TRBV5-8; J: TRBJ1-2; D: NA; DNA: TGTGCCAGCAGCCTAAGAAAGGGCTATGGCTACACCTTC; CDR3: CASSLRKGYGYTF
size: NA; V: TRBV7-2; J: TRBJ1-6; D: TRBD1; DNA: TGTGCCAGCACCATGGACAGGGGTAAATCACCCCTCCACTTT; CDR3: CASTMDRGKSPLHF
size: NA; V: TRBV5-1; J: TRBJ2-3; D: NA; DNA: TGCGCCAGCAGCTTGAATGGCGGGACCACAGATACGCAGTATTTT; CDR3: CASSLNGGTTDTQYF
size: once; V: TRBV20-1; J: TRBJ2-2; D: NA; DNA: TGCAGTGCTAGAGTGGTCGGGGAGCTGTTTTTT; CDR3: CSARVVGELFF
size: NA; V: TRBV5-4; J: TRBJ1-2; D: NA; DNA: TGTGCCAGCACCTCAACCGGGGCGGGAGGCTACACCTTC; CDR3: CASTSTGAGGYTF
size: many; V: TRBV4-3; J: TRBJ1-2; D: TRBD1; DNA: TGCGCCAGCAGCCAAGGGTGGAGGGGGCCGGGTGGCTACACCTTC; CDR3: CASSQGWRGPGGYTF
size: NA; V: TRBV19; J: TRBJ2-1; D: NA; DNA: TGTGCCAGTAGTATAGAAGTTTGGGGGTTGAGCTCCTACAATGAGCAGTTCTTC; CDR3: CASSIEVWGLSSYNEQFF
size: NA; V: TRBV28; J: TRBJ2-7; D: NA; DNA: TGTGCCAGCAGCGTCACAGGTTCCCACTACGAGCAGTACTTC; CDR3: CASSVTGSHYEQYF
size: NA; V: TRBV6-1; J: TRBJ1-2; D: NA; DNA: TGTGCCAGCAGTGAGTTGATCCGCTATGGCTACACCTTC; CDR3: CASSELIRYGYTF
size: NA; V: TRBV20-1; J: TRBJ1-1; D: NA; DNA: TGCAGTGCCCAGGGCCACACTGAAGCTTTCTTT; CDR3: CSAQGHTEAFF
size: NA; V: TRBV19; J: TRBJ1-2; D: NA; DNA: TGTGCCAGTAGTATCCAGTCAACGCTGGGGGGCTACACCTTC; CDR3: CASSIQSTLGGYTF
size: NA; V: TRBV2; J: TRBJ1-1; D: NA; DNA: TGTGCCAGCTACGCCTCTCTGAACACTGAAGCTTTCTTT; CDR3: CASYASLNTEAFF
size: NA; V: TRBV29-1; J: TRBJ2-5; D: NA; DNA: TGCAGCGTTGAGTACCAAAGGACCGAGGAGACCCAGTACTTC; CDR3: CSVEYQRTEETQYF
size: NA; V: TRBV19; J: TRBJ1-1; D: NA; DNA: TGTGCCAGTAGTCGTCCAGAGCCCCCAAGAAACACTGAAGCTTTCTTT; CDR3: CASSRPEPPRNTEAFF
size: NA; V: TRBV14; J: TRBJ1-1; D: NA; DNA: TGTGCCAGCAGCAAGCAGAGCACTGAAGCTTTCTTT; CDR3: CASSKQSTEAFF
size: NA; V: TRBV5-6; J: TRBJ2-7; D: NA; DNA: TGTGCCAGCAGCTGGGGGTTACGGGAGCAGTACTTC; CDR3: CASSWGLREQYF
size: NA; V: TRBV27; J: TRBJ1-5; D: NA; DNA: TGTGCCAGCAGCCACAGGGATGATCAGCCCCAGCATTTT; CDR3: CASSHRDDQPQHF
size: NA; V: TRBV5-1; J: TRBJ2-5; D: TRBD2; DNA: TGCGCCAGCAGCCCCCTAACTAGCGGACCGGGCGAGACCCAGTACTTC; CDR3: CASSPLTSGPGETQYF
size: NA; V: TRBV2; J: TRBJ1-1; D: TRBD1; DNA: TGTGCCAGCAGTCTACGGACAGGCAAGAACACTGAAGCTTTCTTT; CDR3: CASSLRTGKNTEAFF
size: NA; V: TRBV7-8; J: TRBJ2-2; D: NA; DNA: TGTGCCAGCAGCGCACGGGAGAATCTGAACACCGGGGAGCTGTTTTTT; CDR3: CASSARENLNTGELFF
size: few; V: TRBV19; J: TRBJ2-1; D: TRBD2; DNA: TGTGCCAGTAGGGCTAGCGGGGCTCATGAGCAGTTCTTC; CDR3: CASRASGAHEQFF
size: NA; V: TRBV9; J: TRBJ1-1; D: NA; DNA: TGTGCCAGCAGCGGCGGACTGAGTAGCGCTTTCTTT; CDR3: CASSGGLSSAFF
size: NA; V: TRBV5-4; J: TRBJ1-2; D: NA; DNA: TGTGCCAGCAGCCTAGGGCAGACAGGAGAGTATAATGGCTACACCTTC; CDR3: CASSLGQTGEYNGYTF
size: once; V: TRBV6-6; J: TRBJ2-6; D: NA; DNA: TGTGCCAGCAGTCGGGACAACTCTGGGGCCAACGTCCTGACTTTC; CDR3: CASSRDNSGANVLTF
size: NA; V: TRBV7-9; J: TRBJ1-1; D: NA; DNA: TGTGCCAGCAAAAGGGTTGGCATGAACACTGAAGCTTTCTTT; CDR3: CASKRVGMNTEAFF
size: NA; V: TRBV19; J: TRBJ1-2; D: TRBD1; DNA: TGTGCCAGTAGTTCCCCGGACAGGGGTAACTATGGCTACACCTTC; CDR3: CASSSPDRGNYGYTF
size: NA; V: TRBV10-2; J: TRBJ2-2; D: TRBD2; DNA: TGCGCCTCCCGGAAAGCGGGAGACACCGGGGAGCTGTTTTTT; CDR3: CASRKAGDTGELFF
size: NA; V: TRBV11-3; J: TRBJ1-1; D: TRBD1; DNA: TGTGCCAGCAGCTTACAGGGGGCAAACACTGAAGCTTTCTTT; CDR3: CASSLQGANTEAFF
size: few; V: TRBV5-5; J: TRBJ2-2; D: TRBD1; DNA: TGTGCCAGCAGACTAGGGGGCGCGGGCACCGGGGAGCTGTTTTTT; CDR3: CASRLGGAGTGELFF
size: NA; V: TRBV6-5; J: TRBJ2-1; D: NA; DNA: TGTGCCAGCAGCGTCGACAATGAGCAGTTCTTC; CDR3: CASSVDNEQFF
size: NA; V: TRBV7-2; J: TRBJ1-4; D: NA; DNA: TGTGCCAGCAGCTTAGGCCCCGGGACGCGAGAAAAACTGTTTTTT; CDR3: CASSLGPGTREKLFF
size: NA; V: TRBV18; J: TRBJ2-7; D: TRBD2; DNA: TGTGCCAGCTCACCACCGGGACTAGCGGGCCCTGACTACGAGCAGTACTTC; CDR3: CASSPPGLAGPDYEQYF
size: NA; V: TRBV6-5; J: TRBJ2-2; D: TRBD1; DNA: TGTGCCAGCCAGTCGGGACAGGGGAACACCGGGGAGCTGTTTTTT; CDR3: CASQSGQGNTGELFF
size: NA; V: TRBV27; J: TRBJ1-4; D: NA; DNA: TGTGCCAGCAGTTTCGGGGGCGCGGATGAAAAACTGTTTTTT; CDR3: CASSFGGADEKLFF
size: NA; V: TRBV6-5; J: TRBJ2-3; D: NA; DNA: TGTGCCAGCAGTCCCCCGGGTCGAGACACGCAGTATTTT; CDR3: CASSPPGRDTQYF
size: NA; V: TRBV5-6; J: TRBJ2-7; D: NA; DNA: TGTGCCAGCACGCTTATCGGGACGGCCCTCTACGAGCAGTACTTC; CDR3: CASTLIGTALYEQYF
size: NA; V: TRBV7-2; J: TRBJ2-7; D: TRBD2; DNA: TGTGCCAGCAGCTTTAACGGACTAGCGGGCGAGCAGTACTTC; CDR3: CASSFNGLAGEQYF
size: NA; V: TRBV28; J: TRBJ2-7; D: NA; DNA: TGTGCCAGCAGTCCGGGGCTACCCCCCTACGAGCAGTACTTC; CDR3: CASSPGLPPYEQYF
size: NA; V: TRBV6-5; J: TRBJ2-7; D: TRBD2; DNA: TGTGCCAGCAGAGCGGGGTTACCCCCCTACGAGCAGTACTTC; CDR3: CASRAGLPPYEQYF
size: NA; V: TRBV7-7; J: TRBJ2-7; D: NA; DNA: TGTGCCAGCAGTTCGGGATCCTCCTACGAGCAGTACTTC; CDR3: CASSSGSSYEQYF
size: NA; V: TRBV6-5; J: TRBJ1-5; D: NA; DNA: TGTGCCAGCAGTGGGACACCTTATAGCAATCAGCCCCAGCATTTT; CDR3: CASSGTPYSNQPQHF
size: NA; V: TRBV27; J: TRBJ2-2; D: TRBD2; DNA: TGTGCCAGCAGTCATACTAGCGGGAGCGCGAACACCGGGGAGCTGTTTTTT; CDR3: CASSHTSGSANTGELFF
size: few; V: TRBV6-1; J: TRBJ1-1; D: NA; DNA: TGTGCCAGCAGTGAAATCAAGAACACTGAAGCTTTCTTT; CDR3: CASSEIKNTEAFF
size: NA; V: TRBV18; J: TRBJ2-7; D: NA; DNA: TGTGCCAGCTCAAAATCTCGGGGAGGAGTCCTCTCCTACGAGCAGTACTTC; CDR3: CASSKSRGGVLSYEQYF
size: NA; V: TRBV11-3; J: TRBJ2-1; D: TRBD2; DNA: TGTGCCAGCAGCCCCACTAGCGGGAGGGCCCGAGCTTACAATGAGCAGTTCTTC; CDR3: CASSPTSGRARAYNEQFF
size: NA; V: TRBV7-6; J: TRBJ2-6; D: NA; DNA: TGTGCCAGCAGCCCCGCGGGGGCCAACGTCCTGACTTTC; CDR3: CASSPAGANVLTF
size: few; V: TRBV2; J: TRBJ2-3; D: NA; DNA: TGTGCCAGCAGTGGGGGGTACCCGTACACAGATACGCAGTATTTT; CDR3: CASSGGYPYTDTQYF
size: NA; V: TRBV30; J: TRBJ1-2; D: NA; DNA: TGTGCCTGGAGTGTGGGGGGCCTGACTGGCTACACCTTC; CDR3: CAWSVGGLTGYTF